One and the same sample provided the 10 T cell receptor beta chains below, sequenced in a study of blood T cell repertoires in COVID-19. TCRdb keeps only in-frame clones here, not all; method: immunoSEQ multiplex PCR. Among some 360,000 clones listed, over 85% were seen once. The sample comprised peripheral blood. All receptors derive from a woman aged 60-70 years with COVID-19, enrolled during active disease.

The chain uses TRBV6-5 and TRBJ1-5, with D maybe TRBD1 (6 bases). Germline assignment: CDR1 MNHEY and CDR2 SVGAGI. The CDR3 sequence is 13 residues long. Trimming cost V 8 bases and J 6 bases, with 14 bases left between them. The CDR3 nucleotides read TGTGCCAGCCGTCCAGGGGTACGTCAGCCCCAGCATTTT. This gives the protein CASRPGVRQPQHF.

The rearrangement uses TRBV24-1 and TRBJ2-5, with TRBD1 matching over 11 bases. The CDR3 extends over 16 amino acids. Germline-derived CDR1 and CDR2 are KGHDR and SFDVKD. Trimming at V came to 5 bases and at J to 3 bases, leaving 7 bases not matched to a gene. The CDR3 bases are TGTGCCACCAGTGGGGGAGGACAGGGGGCGGAAGAGACCCAGTACTTC. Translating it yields CATSGGGQGAEETQYF.

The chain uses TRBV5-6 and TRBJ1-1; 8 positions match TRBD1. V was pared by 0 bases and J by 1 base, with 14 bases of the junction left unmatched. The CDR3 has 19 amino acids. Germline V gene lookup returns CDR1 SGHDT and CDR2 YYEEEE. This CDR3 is CASSLVSHRTGSRNTEAFF. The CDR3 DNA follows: TGTGCCAGCAGCTTGGTATCTCATAGGACAGGGTCCCGGAACACTGAAGCTTTCTTT.

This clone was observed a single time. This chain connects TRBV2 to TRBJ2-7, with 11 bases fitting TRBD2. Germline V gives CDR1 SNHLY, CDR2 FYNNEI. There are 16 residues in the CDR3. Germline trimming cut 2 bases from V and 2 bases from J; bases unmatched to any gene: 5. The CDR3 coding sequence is TGTGCCAGCAGTGAAACTAGCGGGGGCCGACCCTACGAGCAGTACTTC. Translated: CASSETSGGRPYEQYF.

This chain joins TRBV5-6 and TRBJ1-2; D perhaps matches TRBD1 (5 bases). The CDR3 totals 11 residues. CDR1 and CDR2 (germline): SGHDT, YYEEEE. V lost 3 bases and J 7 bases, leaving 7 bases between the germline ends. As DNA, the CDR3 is TGTGCCAGCAGCTGGGGGGGTGGCTACACCTTC. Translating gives CASSWGGGYTF.

The CDR3 is CASSFALGGERNQPQHF. CDR3 DNA sequence: TGTGCCAGCAGCTTCGCTCTGGGGGGTGAGCGGAATCAGCCCCAGCATTTT. This sequence joins TRBV7-9 and TRBJ1-5; a weak D match, TRBD1 (5 bases). Germline loops: CDR1 SEHNR, CDR2 FQNEAQ (reference sequence). The CDR3 spans 17 residues. The ends were cut back, 3 bases at V and 4 bases at J, with 19 bases in the middle. Using reference TRBV7-9 and TRBJ1-5 for the parts outside the CDR3, the full variable domain is DTGVSQNPRHKITKRGQNVTFRCDPISEHNRLYWYRQTLGQGPEFLTYFQNEAQLEKSRLLSDRFSAERPKGSFSTLEIQRTEQGDSAMYLCASSFALGGERNQPQHFGDGTRLSIL.

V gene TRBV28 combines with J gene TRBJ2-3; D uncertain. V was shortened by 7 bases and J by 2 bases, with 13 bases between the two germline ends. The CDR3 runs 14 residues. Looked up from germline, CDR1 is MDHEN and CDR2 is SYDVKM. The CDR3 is CASMPVSDTDTQYF. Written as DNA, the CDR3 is TGTGCCAGCATGCCGGTCAGCGACACAGATACGCAGTATTTT.

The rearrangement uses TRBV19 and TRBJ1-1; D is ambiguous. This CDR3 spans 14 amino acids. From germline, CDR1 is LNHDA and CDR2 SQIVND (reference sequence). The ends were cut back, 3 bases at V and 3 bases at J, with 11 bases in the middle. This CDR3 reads CASSIGRRDTEAFF. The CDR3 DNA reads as TGTGCCAGTAGTATCGGCAGGCGGGACACTGAAGCTTTCTTT. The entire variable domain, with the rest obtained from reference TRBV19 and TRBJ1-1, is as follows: DGGITQSPKYLFRKEGQNVTLSCEQNLNHDAMYWYRQDPGQGLRLIYYSQIVNDFQKGDIAEGYSVSREKKESFPLTVTSAQKNPTAFYLCASSIGRRDTEAFFGQGTRLTVV.

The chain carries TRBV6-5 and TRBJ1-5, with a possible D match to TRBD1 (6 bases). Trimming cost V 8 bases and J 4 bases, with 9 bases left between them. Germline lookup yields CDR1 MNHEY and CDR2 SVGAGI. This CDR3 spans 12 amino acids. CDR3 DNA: TGTGCCAGCTTTGACAGGAATCAGCCCCAGCATTTT. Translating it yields CASFDRNQPQHF.

CDR3 DNA: TGTGCCAGCAGCCCTTGGACATCCGGGAACACTGAAGCTTTCTTT. As protein: CASSPWTSGNTEAFF. The V and J genes are TRBV6-6 and TRBJ1-1, with D tentatively TRBD1 (5 bases). Germline CDR1 MNHNY, CDR2 SVGAGI (reference sequence). CDR3 length equals 15 residues. V was trimmed by 6 bases and J by 1 base, leaving 15 bases between them.